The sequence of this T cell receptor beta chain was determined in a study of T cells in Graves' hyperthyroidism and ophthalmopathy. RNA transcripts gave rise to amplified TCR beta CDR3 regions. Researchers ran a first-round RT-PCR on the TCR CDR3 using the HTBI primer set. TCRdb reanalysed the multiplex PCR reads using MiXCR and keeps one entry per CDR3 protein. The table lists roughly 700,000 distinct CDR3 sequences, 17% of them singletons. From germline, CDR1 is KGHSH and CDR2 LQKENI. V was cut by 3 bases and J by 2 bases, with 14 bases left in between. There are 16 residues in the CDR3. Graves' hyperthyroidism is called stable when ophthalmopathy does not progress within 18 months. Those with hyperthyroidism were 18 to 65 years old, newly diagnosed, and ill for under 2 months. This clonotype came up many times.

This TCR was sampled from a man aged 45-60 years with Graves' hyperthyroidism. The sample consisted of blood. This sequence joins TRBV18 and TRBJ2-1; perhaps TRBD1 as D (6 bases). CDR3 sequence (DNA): TGTGCCAGCTCACCGGCGCGTCAGGGGCCCTACAATGAGCAGTTCTTC. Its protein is CASSPARQGPYNEQFF. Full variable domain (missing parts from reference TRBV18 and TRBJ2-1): NAGVMQNPRHLVRRRGQEARLRCSPMKGHSHVYWYRQLPEEGLKFMVYLQKENIIDESGMPKERFSAEFPKEGPSILRIQQVVRGDSAAYFCASSPARQGPYNEQFFGPGTRLTVL.